These T cell receptor beta chains were read from a single sample in a study of T cell clonotyping in hematopoietic cell transplantation. Libraries were prepared by immunoSEQ multiplex PCR; TCRdb keeps only in-frame clonotypes and omits some of them. The sample shows around 5,000 clones, about a quarter of them seen only once. The sample was peripheral blood mononuclear cells, taken 180 days after allogeneic stem cell transplant. The source of these receptors is a male patient aged 35-50 years who had an allogeneic stem cell transplant from an unrelated donor, so the T cells may come from the graft donor. Some clones in this sample may be carry-over from other donors' samples. Each CDR3 is given with its conserved first and last residue. D genes are given only for firm matches. Size values are once, few and many counts, or a class for expanded clones, and some rows have none.

D gene,J gene,clone size,V gene,CDR3 protein,CDR3 DNA
.,TRBJ2-5,.,TRBV29-1,CSVVGLQETQYF,TGCAGCGTTGTAGGGTTACAAGAGACCCAGTACTTC
.,TRBJ2-7,medium-sized,TRBV6-5,CASSYSGSDEQYF,TGTGCCAGCAGTTACTCCGGATCGGACGAGCAGTACTTC
TRBD1,TRBJ2-7,.,TRBV9,CASSAGTVREQYF,TGTGCCAGCAGCGCCGGGACAGTTCGGGAGCAGTACTTC
.,TRBJ2-7,.,TRBV30,CAWSVRAGYEQYF,TGTGCCTGGAGTGTACGGGCAGGGTACGAGCAGTACTTC
.,TRBJ1-5,.,TRBV7-8,CASSLRTVTYSNQPQHF,TGTGCCAGCAGCCTCAGGACCGTGACGTATAGCAATCAGCCCCAGCATTTT
TRBD1,TRBJ2-7,.,TRBV28,CASSLTGGRFEQYF,TGTGCCAGCAGTTTAACAGGGGGCAGGTTCGAGCAGTACTTC
TRBD1,TRBJ1-1,few,TRBV7-2,CASSIRQGAGTEAFF,TGTGCCAGCAGCATAAGACAGGGGGCGGGCACTGAAGCTTTCTTT
TRBD1,TRBJ2-5,.,TRBV25-1,CASSEGVAGTGLETQYF,TGTGCCAGCAGTGAAGGGGTAGCCGGGACAGGTCTAGAGACCCAGTACTTC
.,TRBJ2-5,.,TRBV28,CASSLGWGTQYF,TGTGCCAGCAGTTTAGGTTGGGGGACCCAGTACTTC
.,TRBJ1-5,few,TRBV30,CAWSPESNQPQHF,TGTGCCTGGAGTCCTGAGAGCAATCAGCCCCAGCATTTT
.,TRBJ1-1,.,TRBV30,CACAYMNAEAFF,TGTGCCTGTGCTTATATGAACGCTGAAGCTTTCTTT
.,TRBJ1-1,.,TRBV19,CASSGLGGGTEAFF,TGTGCCAGTTCCGGACTAGGAGGGGGAACTGAAGCTTTCTTT
.,TRBJ2-7,.,TRBV20-1,CSGGRPGEQYF,TGCAGTGGGGGACGTCCGGGTGAGCAGTACTTC
.,TRBJ2-3,.,TRBV25-1,CASSEQGTDTQYF,TGTGCCAGCAGTGAGCAGGGGACAGATACGCAGTATTTT
TRBD2,TRBJ2-5,.,TRBV29-1,CSATMGTSGGKETQYF,TGCAGCGCCACCATGGGGACTAGCGGGGGGAAAGAGACCCAGTACTTC
TRBD1,TRBJ2-5,.,TRBV5-6,CASSPGTGGAKTQYF,TGTGCCAGCAGCCCTGGGACAGGGGGGGCGAAGACCCAGTACTTC
.,TRBJ1-1,.,TRBV30,CALSMGVQGRAFF,TGTGCCTTAAGTATGGGGGTCCAAGGGCGGGCTTTCTTT
.,TRBJ1-1,.,TRBV28,CASSLTNTEAFF,TGTGCCAGCAGTTTGACGAACACTGAAGCTTTCTTT
.,TRBJ1-5,large,TRBV7-2,CASSLGGIQPQHF,TGTGCCAGCAGCTTAGGGGGGATTCAGCCCCAGCATTTT
.,TRBJ2-2,few,TRBV4-2,CASSPQGQNTGELFF,TGTGCCAGCAGCCCGCAGGGACAAAACACCGGGGAGCTGTTTTTT
.,TRBJ1-5,.,TRBV23-1,CASNQPQHF,TGCGCCAGTAATCAGCCCCAGCATTTT